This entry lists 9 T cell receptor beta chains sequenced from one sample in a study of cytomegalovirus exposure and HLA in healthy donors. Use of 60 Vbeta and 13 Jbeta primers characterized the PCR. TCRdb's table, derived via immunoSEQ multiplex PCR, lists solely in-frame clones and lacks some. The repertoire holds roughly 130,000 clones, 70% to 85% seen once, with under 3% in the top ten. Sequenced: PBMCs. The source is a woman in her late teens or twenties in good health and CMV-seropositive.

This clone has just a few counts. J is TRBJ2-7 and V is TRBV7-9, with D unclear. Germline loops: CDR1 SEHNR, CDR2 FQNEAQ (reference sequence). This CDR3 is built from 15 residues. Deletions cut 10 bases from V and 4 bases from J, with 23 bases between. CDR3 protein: CATDIGFTTKYEQYF. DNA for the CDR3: TGTGCCACCGATATTGGGTTCACGACAAAATACGAGCAGTACTTC. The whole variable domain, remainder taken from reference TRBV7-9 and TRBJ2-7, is DTGVSQNPRHKITKRGQNVTFRCDPISEHNRLYWYRQTLGQGPEFLTYFQNEAQLEKSRLLSDRFSAERPKGSFSTLEIQRTEQGDSAMYLCATDIGFTTKYEQYFGPGTRLTVT.

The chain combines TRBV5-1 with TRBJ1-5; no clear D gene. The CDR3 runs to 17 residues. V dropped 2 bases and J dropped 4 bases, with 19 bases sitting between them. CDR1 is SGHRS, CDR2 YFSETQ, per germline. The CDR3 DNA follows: TGCGCCAGCAGCTTACCCCTTTCGAGAGGTATTAATCAGCCCCAGCATTTT. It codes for CASSLPLSRGINQPQHF.

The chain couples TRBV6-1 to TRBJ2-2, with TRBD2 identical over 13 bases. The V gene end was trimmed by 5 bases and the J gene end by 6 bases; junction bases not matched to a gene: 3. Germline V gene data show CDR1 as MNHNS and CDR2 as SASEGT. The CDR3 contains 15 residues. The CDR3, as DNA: TGTGCCAGCAGTTCACTAGCGGGGGGGCCCGGGGAGCTGTTTTTT. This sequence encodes CASSSLAGGPGELFF.

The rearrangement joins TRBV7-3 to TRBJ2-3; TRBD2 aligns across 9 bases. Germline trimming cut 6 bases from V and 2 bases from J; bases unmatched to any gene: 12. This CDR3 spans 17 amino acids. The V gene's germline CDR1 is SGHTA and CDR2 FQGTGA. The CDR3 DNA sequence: TGTGCCAGCAGTCAAAAGGGGCTAGCGGGACCCACAGATACGCAGTATTTT. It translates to CASSQKGLAGPTDTQYF. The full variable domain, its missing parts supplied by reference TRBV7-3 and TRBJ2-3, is GAGVSQTPSNKVTEKGKYVELRCDPISGHTALYWYRQSLGQGPEFLIYFQGTGAADDSGLPNDRFFAVRPEGSVSTLKIQRTERGDSAVYLCASSQKGLAGPTDTQYFGPGTRLTVL.

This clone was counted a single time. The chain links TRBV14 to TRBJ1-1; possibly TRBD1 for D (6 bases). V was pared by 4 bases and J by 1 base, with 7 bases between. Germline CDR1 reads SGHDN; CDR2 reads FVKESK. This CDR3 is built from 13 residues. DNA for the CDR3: TGTGCCAGCAGCCGGGGGCCGAACACTGAAGCTTTCTTT. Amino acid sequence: CASSRGPNTEAFF.

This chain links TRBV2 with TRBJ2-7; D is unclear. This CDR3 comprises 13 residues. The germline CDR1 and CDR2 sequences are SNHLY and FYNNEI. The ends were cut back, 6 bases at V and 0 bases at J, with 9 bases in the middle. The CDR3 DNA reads TGTGCCAGCAGGAGCGCTAGCTCCTACGAGCAGTACTTC. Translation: CASRSASSYEQYF.

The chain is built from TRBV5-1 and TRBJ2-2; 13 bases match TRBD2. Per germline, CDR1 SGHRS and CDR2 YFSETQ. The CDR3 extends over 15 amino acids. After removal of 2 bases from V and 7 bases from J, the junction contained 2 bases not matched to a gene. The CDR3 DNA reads TGCGCCAGCAGCTTCCGGACTAGCGGGGGCGGGGAGCTGTTTTTT. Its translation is CASSFRTSGGGELFF. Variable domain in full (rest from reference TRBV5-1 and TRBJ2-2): KAGVTQTPRYLIKTRGQQVTLSCSPISGHRSVSWYQQTPGQGLQFLFEYFSETQRNKGNFPGRFSGRQFSNSRSEMNVSTLELGDSALYLCASSFRTSGGGELFFGEGSRLTVL.

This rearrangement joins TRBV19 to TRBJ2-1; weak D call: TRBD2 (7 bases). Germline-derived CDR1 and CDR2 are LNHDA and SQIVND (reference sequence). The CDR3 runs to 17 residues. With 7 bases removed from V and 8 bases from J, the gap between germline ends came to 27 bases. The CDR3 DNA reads TGTGCCAGTACTGAATTCGTCGGGGGGCGCGAAACCTATGAGCAGTTCTTC. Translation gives CASTEFVGGRETYEQFF. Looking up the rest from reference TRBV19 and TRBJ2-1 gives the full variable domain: DGGITQSPKYLFRKEGQNVTLSCEQNLNHDAMYWYRQDPGQGLRLIYYSQIVNDFQKGDIAEGYSVSREKKESFPLTVTSAQKNPTAFYLCASTEFVGGRETYEQFFGPGTRLTVL.

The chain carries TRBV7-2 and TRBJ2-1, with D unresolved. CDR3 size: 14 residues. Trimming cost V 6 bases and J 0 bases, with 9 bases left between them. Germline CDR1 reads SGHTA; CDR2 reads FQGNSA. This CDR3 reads CASSPLSSYNEQFF. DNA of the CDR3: TGTGCCAGCAGTCCCCTGAGCTCCTACAATGAGCAGTTCTTC.